This entry lists 28 T cell receptor beta chains sequenced from one sample in a study of persistence of HIV-infected CD4 T cells (TCRdb year 2020). The immunoSEQ hsTCRB assay version 4 in survey mode was used to sequence TCRbeta repertoires from genomic DNA. What TCRdb holds here is the immuneACCESS table cut down to in-frame rearrangements. Part of the clones is not present; checked against another copy, under half of the missing clones reflect an unresolved V gene, and the others are unexplained. The sample yields about 25,000 clones; 74% were counted once. Together, the top ten hold 1.8% of the sample. Their cognate antigens are unknown. Taken with the paper, the label for treatment or condition translates to: suppressive antiretroviral therapy. A pool of overlapping HIV-1 Gag 15-mer peptides was used at 0.85 to 1 ug per peptide per mL for cell stimulation. CD4+ T cells that responded were sorted based on upregulation of both CD40 ligand and CD69.

The sample in question was CD4+ T cells sorted from PBMCs after roughly 18-hour stimulation, obtained from a patient who received antiretroviral therapy. Explained via the paper, the cell subset or site label denotes: CD40L+CD69+ CD4 T cells responding to HIV-1 Gag peptides. All receptors derive from an adult man with HIV who was CMV-seropositive.

The chain has TRBV28 and TRBJ2-3; the D gene could be TRBD1 or TRBD2 (5 bases each). Germline V CDR1 and CDR2: MDHEN, SYDVKM. This CDR3 comprises 16 residues. V was cut by 7 bases and J by 0 bases, with 17 bases left in between. Here the CDR3 DNA reads TGTGCCAGCAATACGCCGGGACCATCTAGCACAGATACGCAGTATTTT. Translation: CASNTPGPSSTDTQYF.

The chain recombines TRBV6-6 with TRBJ1-1; no clear D. The CDR3 is made up of 13 amino acids. V gave up 3 bases and J gave up 10 bases, with 15 bases separating them. The germline V gene has CDR1 MNHNY and CDR2 SVGAGI (reference sequence). CDR3 residues: CASSYEAANTAFF. The CDR3 coding sequence is TGTGCCAGCAGTTATGAGGCAGCGAATACAGCTTTCTTT.

This clone came up a few times. The genes are TRBV10-2 and TRBJ1-6, with TRBD1 matching over 10 bases. V gave up 6 bases and J gave up 7 bases; unmatched junction bases: 6. There are 15 residues in the CDR3. The V gene's germline CDR1 is WSHSY and CDR2 SAAADI. CDR3 sequence (DNA): TGCGCCAGCAGGACGACAGGGGGCAACAATTCACCCCTCCACTTT. Protein product: CASRTTGGNNSPLHF.

This rearrangement joins TRBV10-1 to TRBJ1-1; D call uncertain. Germline V gene sequence: CDR1 WNHNN, CDR2 SYGVQD (reference sequence). V was cut by 6 bases and J by 0 bases, with 14 bases left in between. The CDR3 sequence is 15 residues long. This CDR3 is CASSGDGSLNTEAFF. DNA of the CDR3: TGCGCCAGCAGCGGCGACGGATCCTTGAACACTGAAGCTTTCTTT.

This clone occurred once. The chain uses TRBV7-3 and TRBJ1-1; D is possibly TRBD1 (5 bases). Germline V gives CDR1 SGHTA, CDR2 FQGTGA. The CDR3 extends over 15 amino acids. V was clipped by 2 bases and J by 1 base, with 11 bases between them. The CDR3 region is CASSLWGTPNTEAFF. Written as DNA, the CDR3 is TGTGCCAGCAGCTTATGGGGGACCCCGAACACTGAAGCTTTCTTT.

A few counts support this clone. The V gene is TRBV6-5, the J gene TRBJ1-6; no clear D gene. This CDR3 contains 13 residues. Germline CDR1 MNHEY, CDR2 SVGAGI. Trimming took off 6 bases at V and 3 bases at J, with 6 bases between the two ends. The CDR3 region has the DNA TGTGCCAGCAGACGGGGCTATAATTCACCCCTCCACTTT. It specifies CASRRGYNSPLHF.

The V call is TRBV27, the J call TRBJ2-4; no reliable D call. This CDR3 is 16 amino acids long. Deletions cut 3 bases from V and 1 base from J, with 13 bases between. CDR1 MNHEY and CDR2 SMNVEV come from the germline V gene (reference sequence). CDR3 region: CASSFLSSGAKNIQYF. CDR3 in DNA: TGTGCCAGCAGTTTCCTCTCCTCCGGGGCCAAAAACATTCAGTACTTC.

This clone was counted a few times. The gene calls are TRBV10-1 and TRBJ1-2, with D uncertain. Germline V gene lookup returns CDR1 WNHNN and CDR2 SYGVQD (reference sequence). This CDR3 is built from 14 residues. Trimming cost V 2 bases and J 0 bases, with 7 bases left between them. As DNA, the CDR3 is TGCGCCAGCAGTGAGCTAGGAGCTAACTATGGCTACACCTTC. Translation: CASSELGANYGYTF.

The rearrangement uses TRBV2 and TRBJ2-4, with 8 bases lining up with TRBD1. Unmatched junction bases numbered 11, after V lost 4 bases and J lost 9 bases. CDR3 length equals 15 residues. CDR1 SNHLY and CDR2 FYNNEI come from the germline V gene. CDR3 coding DNA: TGTGCCAGCAGTGGCCGGACAGGGCTTGGTGCCATTCAGTACTTC. This encodes CASSGRTGLGAIQYF.

The rearrangement uses TRBV10-1 and TRBJ2-5, with a weak D call TRBD2 (7 bases). The germline gives CDR1 WNHNN, CDR2 SYGVQD (reference sequence). The CDR3 sequence is 15 residues long. Trimming cost V 0 bases and J 4 bases, with 12 bases left between them. CDR3 protein: CASSESTGGVETQYF. DNA of the CDR3: TGCGCCAGCAGTGAGTCAACGGGGGGCGTAGAGACCCAGTACTTC.

V gene TRBV25-1 combines with J gene TRBJ1-1, with a tentative D call TRBD1 (5 bases). V was clipped by 4 bases and J by 0 bases, with 12 bases between them. The CDR3 has 15 residues. Germline CDR1 reads MGHDK; CDR2 reads SYGVNS. This chain's CDR3 is CASSAPGRLNTEAFF. Here the CDR3 DNA reads TGTGCCAGCAGTGCTCCGGGACGGTTGAACACTGAAGCTTTCTTT.

The V call is TRBV10-2, the J call TRBJ2-5, with D possibly matching TRBD1 (6 bases). Germline CDR1 is WSHSY and CDR2 is SAAADI. This CDR3 has 15 amino acids. Trimming stripped 4 bases from V and 7 bases from J, with 19 bases between. For the CDR3, the DNA is TGCGCCAGCAGTGTACAGGGCGGTGGGTATGGGACCCAGTACTTC. Translated: CASSVQGGGYGTQYF.

The rearrangement links TRBV19 to TRBJ1-6; D is unclear. Looked up from germline, CDR1 is LNHDA and CDR2 is SQIVND (reference sequence). This CDR3 is 14 amino acids long. Between the trimmed V and J ends, which lost 8 bases and 5 bases, there was a span of 13 bases. CDR3 bases: TGTGCCAGTTCTCCACAGATCCATAATTCACCCCTCCACTTT. This gives the protein CASSPQIHNSPLHF. Together with reference TRBV19 and TRBJ1-6, the CDR3 gives the full variable domain: DGGITQSPKYLFRKEGQNVTLSCEQNLNHDAMYWYRQDPGQGLRLIYYSQIVNDFQKGDIAEGYSVSREKKESFPLTVTSAQKNPTAFYLCASSPQIHNSPLHFGNGTRLTVT.

This clone was observed once. V is TRBV21-1 and J is TRBJ1-2. TRBV21-1 is a recognized pseudogene. The CDR3 runs 15 residues. The CDR3 here is CASSKRRVSCYGYTF. The CDR3 nucleotides are TGTGCCAGCAGCAAAAGAAGGGTAAGTTGCTATGGCTACACCTTC.

The rearrangement uses TRBV7-8 and TRBJ2-4; 7 nucleotides align to TRBD1. Germline values: CDR1 SGHVS, CDR2 FQNEAQ. The CDR3 spans 16 residues. V trimming: 1 base; J trimming: 7 bases; junction bases outside the gene matches: 10. The CDR3: CASSLGVTGWRNIQYF. The DNA of the CDR3 is TGTGCCAGCAGCTTAGGGGTGACAGGGTGGCGGAACATTCAGTACTTC.

This clone was picked up one time. This chain connects TRBV7-9 to TRBJ2-2; TRBD2 matches 13 bases. The CDR3 covers 17 residues. V lost 5 bases and J lost 0; bases outside the gene matches: 3. CDR1 is SEHNR, CDR2 FQNEAQ, per germline (reference sequence). Here the CDR3 DNA reads TGTGCCAGCAGCCCAGGGACTAGCGGGACGAACACCGGGGAGCTGTTTTTT. It specifies CASSPGTSGTNTGELFF.

This clone was seen only a few times. The CDR3 DNA reads TGTGCCAGTAGTCCGACTACAGGGGCACGAGAGACCCAGTACTTC. Amino acids: CASSPTTGARETQYF. V usage is TRBV19 and J usage is TRBJ2-5, with 7 nucleotides matching TRBD1. After removal of 5 bases from V and 4 bases from J, the junction contained 10 bases not matched to a gene. The CDR3 is 15 residues long. Per germline, CDR1 LNHDA and CDR2 SQIVND (reference sequence).

The chain recombines TRBV5-1 with TRBJ2-2; TRBD1 matches at 8 bases. The CDR3 is 14 amino acids. V lost 3 bases, J lost 5 bases, and 3 bases stayed unmatched. The V gene's germline CDR1 is SGHRS and CDR2 YFSETQ. The CDR3 sequence is CASSSDRVTGELFF. In nucleotides, the CDR3 is TGCGCCAGCAGCTCGGACAGGGTTACCGGGGAGCTGTTTTTT.

This clone was observed a few times. One end of the junction varies from germline; a read error may be responsible. The rearrangement joins TRBV13 to TRBJ2-7; D is possibly TRBD1 (5 bases). CDR1 is PRHDT and CDR2 is FYEKMQ in the germline V gene (reference sequence). CDR3 length: 14 amino acids. As DNA, the CDR3 is TGTGCCAGCAGCCTAGGACAATTCTCCTACGAGCAGTACTTC. Its translation: CASSLGQFSYEQYF.

The rearrangement uses TRBV24-1 and TRBJ2-7; D ambiguous. The CDR3 covers 11 residues. Trimming removed 3 bases at V and 3 bases at J, with 2 bases between. CDR1 is KGHDR, CDR2 SFDVKD, per germline. The CDR3 reads CATSDNYEQYF. The CDR3 bases are TGTGCCACCAGTGATAACTACGAGCAGTACTTC.

This clone was seen once. The genes are TRBV9 and TRBJ2-3; TRBD2 agrees at 8 bases. Trimming removed 4 bases from V and 5 bases from J; junction bases left unmatched: 6. The CDR3 has 14 amino acids. CDR1 and CDR2 from the germline V gene are SGDLS and YYNGEE. CDR3 residues: CASSPSGGGDTQYF. In nucleotides, the CDR3 is TGTGCCAGCAGCCCAAGCGGGGGTGGAGATACGCAGTATTTT.

The chain couples TRBV5-1 to TRBJ2-3; the D gene is possibly TRBD2 (7 bases). The CDR3 has 17 residues. Germline-derived CDR1 and CDR2 are SGHRS and YFSETQ. V dropped 7 bases and J dropped 5 bases, with 26 bases sitting between them. The DNA for the CDR3 is TGCGCCAGCTCCCAACGGGGAACGGGGGGCCGTGGAGATACGCAGTATTTT. Translating gives CASSQRGTGGRGDTQYF.

This clone has just a few counts. The rearrangement joins TRBV7-9 to TRBJ2-2; D remains unclear. Germline V gene data show CDR1 as SEHNR and CDR2 as FQNEAQ (reference sequence). This CDR3 region has 15 residues. Trimming stripped 6 bases from V and 2 bases from J, with 13 bases between. The CDR3 DNA reads TGTGCCAGCAGTTCCTGGACCAAAAACACCGGGGAGCTGTTTTTT. Translated: CASSSWTKNTGELFF.

The chain links TRBV2 to TRBJ1-1, with no clear D. V gave up 3 bases and J gave up 1 base, with 0 bases separating them. CDR3 length: 11 residues. Germline-derived CDR1 and CDR2 are SNHLY and FYNNEI. The CDR3: CASSENTEAFF. The CDR3 bases are TGTGCCAGCAGTGAGAACACTGAAGCTTTCTTT.

The rearrangement links TRBV3-1 (or the pseudogene TRBV3-2) to TRBJ2-3, with TRBD2 matching over 7 bases. This CDR3 region has 16 residues. The V gene's germline CDR1 is LGHDT and CDR2 YNNKEL (reference sequence). The ends lost 3 bases at V and 5 bases at J; junction bases unmatched: 11. As DNA, the CDR3 is TGTGCCAGCAGCCAGGCCTTCGGACTAGGGGAAGATACGCAGTATTTT. As protein: CASSQAFGLGEDTQYF.

The sample holds one count of this clone. The chain is built from TRBV12-3 or TRBV12-4 and TRBJ1-5; D is uncertain. V was cut by 6 bases and J by 4 bases, with 7 bases left in between. The CDR3 spans 12 residues. CDR3 sequence: CASSPNNQPQHF. CDR3 in DNA: TGTGCCAGCAGCCCAAATAATCAGCCCCAGCATTTT.

The genes are TRBV7-3 and TRBJ2-5; D not certain. The CDR3 is 13 residues long. V was cut by 2 bases and J by 3 bases, with 7 bases left in between. Germline V gene data show CDR1 as SGHTA and CDR2 as FQGTGA. CDR3 coding DNA: TGTGCCAGCAGCTTATCCCGCGAAGAGACCCAGTACTTC. The encoded protein is CASSLSREETQYF.

The chain links TRBV5-1 to TRBJ1-2; 7 bases align to TRBD1. There are 14 residues in the CDR3. The germline V gene has CDR1 SGHRS and CDR2 YFSETQ. Trimming at V came to 5 bases and at J to 0 bases, leaving 4 bases not matched to a gene. This CDR3 is CASSLTGTNYGYTF. The DNA of the CDR3 is TGCGCCAGCAGTCTGACAGGGACTAACTATGGCTACACCTTC.